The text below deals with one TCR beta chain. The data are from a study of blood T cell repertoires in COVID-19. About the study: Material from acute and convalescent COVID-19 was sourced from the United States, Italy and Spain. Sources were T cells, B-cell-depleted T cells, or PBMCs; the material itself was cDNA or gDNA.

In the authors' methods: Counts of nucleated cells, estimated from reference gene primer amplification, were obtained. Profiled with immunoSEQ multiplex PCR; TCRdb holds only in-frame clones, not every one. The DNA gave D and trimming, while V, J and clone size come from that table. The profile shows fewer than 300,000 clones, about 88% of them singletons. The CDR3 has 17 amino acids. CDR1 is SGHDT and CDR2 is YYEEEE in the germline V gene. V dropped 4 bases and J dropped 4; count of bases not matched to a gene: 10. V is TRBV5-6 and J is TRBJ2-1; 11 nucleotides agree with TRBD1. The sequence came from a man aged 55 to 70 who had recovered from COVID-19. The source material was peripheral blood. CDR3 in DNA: TGTGCCAGCAGCCTTCAGGACAGGGGGCCGATTTACAATGAGCAGTTCTTC. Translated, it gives CASSLQDRGPIYNEQFF.